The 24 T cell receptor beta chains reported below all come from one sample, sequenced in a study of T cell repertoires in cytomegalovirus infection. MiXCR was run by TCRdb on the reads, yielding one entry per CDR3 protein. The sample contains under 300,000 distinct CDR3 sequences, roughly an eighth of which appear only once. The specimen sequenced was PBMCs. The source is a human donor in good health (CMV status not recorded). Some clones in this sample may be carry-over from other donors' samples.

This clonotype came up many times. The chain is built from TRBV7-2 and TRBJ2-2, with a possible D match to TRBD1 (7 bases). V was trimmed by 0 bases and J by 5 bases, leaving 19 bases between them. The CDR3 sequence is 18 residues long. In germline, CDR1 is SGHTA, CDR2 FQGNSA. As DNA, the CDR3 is TGTGCCAGCAGCTTAGCAACATCAGGGGGGAGTAAAACCGGGGAGCTGTTTTTT. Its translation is CASSLATSGGSKTGELFF.

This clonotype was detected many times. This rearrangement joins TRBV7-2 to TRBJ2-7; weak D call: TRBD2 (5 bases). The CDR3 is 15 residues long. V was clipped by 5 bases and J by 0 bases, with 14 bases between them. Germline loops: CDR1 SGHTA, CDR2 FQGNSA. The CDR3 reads CASSLLSASSYEQYF. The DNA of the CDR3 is TGTGCCAGCAGCCTCCTTAGCGCTAGCTCCTACGAGCAGTACTTC.

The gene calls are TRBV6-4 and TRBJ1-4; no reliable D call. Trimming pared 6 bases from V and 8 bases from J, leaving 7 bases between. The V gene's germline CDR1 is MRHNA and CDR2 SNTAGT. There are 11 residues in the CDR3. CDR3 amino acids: CASRLEEKLFF. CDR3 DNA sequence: TGTGCCAGCAGATTGGAGGAAAAACTGTTTTTT.

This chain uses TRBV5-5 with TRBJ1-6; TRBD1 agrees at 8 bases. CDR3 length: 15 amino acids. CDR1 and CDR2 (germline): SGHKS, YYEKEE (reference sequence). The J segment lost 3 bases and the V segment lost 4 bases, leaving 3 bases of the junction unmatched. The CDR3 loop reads CASSGTGDYNSPLHF. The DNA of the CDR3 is TGTGCCAGCAGCGGGACAGGCGACTATAATTCACCCCTCCACTTT.

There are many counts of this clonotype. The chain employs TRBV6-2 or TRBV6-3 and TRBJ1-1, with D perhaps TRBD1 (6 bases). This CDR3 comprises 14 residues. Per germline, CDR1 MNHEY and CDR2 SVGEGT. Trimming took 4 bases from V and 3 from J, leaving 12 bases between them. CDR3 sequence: CASSFDRLDTEAFF. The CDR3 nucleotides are TGTGCCAGCAGTTTCGACAGGCTCGACACTGAAGCTTTCTTT.

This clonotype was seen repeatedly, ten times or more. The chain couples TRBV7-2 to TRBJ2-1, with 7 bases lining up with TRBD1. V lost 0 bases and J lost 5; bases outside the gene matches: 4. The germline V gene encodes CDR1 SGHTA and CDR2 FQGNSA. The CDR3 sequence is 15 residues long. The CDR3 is CASSLAWDSDNEQFF. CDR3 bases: TGTGCCAGCAGCTTAGCTTGGGACAGCGACAATGAGCAGTTCTTC.

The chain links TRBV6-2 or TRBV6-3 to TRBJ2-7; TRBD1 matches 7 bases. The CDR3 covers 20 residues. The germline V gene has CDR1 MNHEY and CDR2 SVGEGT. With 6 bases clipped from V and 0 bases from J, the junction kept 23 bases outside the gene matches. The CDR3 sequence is CASSPSGFTRPGQPSYEQYF. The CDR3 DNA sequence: TGTGCCAGCAGCCCCTCGGGGTTCACCCGCCCGGGACAGCCCTCCTACGAGCAGTACTTC.

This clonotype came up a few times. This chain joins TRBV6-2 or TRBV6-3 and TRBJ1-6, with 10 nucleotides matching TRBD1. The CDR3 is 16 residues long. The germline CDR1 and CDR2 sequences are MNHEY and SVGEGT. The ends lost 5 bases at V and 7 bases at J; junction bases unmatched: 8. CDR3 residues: CASSTARTGGNSPLHF. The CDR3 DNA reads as TGTGCCAGCAGTACCGCCCGGACAGGGGGAAATTCACCCCTCCACTTT.

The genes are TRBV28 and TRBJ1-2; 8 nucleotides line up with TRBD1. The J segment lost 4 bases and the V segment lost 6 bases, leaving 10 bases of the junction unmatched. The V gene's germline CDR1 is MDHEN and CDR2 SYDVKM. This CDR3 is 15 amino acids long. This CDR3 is CASSLRGRALYGYTF. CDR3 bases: TGTGCCAGCAGCCTCAGGGGGCGAGCTCTCTATGGCTACACCTTC.

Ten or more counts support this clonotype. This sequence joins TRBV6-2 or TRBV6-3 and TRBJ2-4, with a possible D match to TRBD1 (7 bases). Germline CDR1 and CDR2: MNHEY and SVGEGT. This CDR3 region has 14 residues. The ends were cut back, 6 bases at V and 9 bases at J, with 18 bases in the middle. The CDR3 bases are TGTGCCAGCAGCCAGGGGGGCGTTGGGAGCATTCAGTACTTC. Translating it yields CASSQGGVGSIQYF.

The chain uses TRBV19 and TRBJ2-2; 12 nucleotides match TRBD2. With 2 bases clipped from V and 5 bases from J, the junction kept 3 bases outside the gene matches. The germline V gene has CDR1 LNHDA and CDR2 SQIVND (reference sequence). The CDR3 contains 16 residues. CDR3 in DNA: TGTGCCAGTAGTATACTAGCGGGAGGGGGAACCGGGGAGCTGTTTTTT. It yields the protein CASSILAGGGTGELFF. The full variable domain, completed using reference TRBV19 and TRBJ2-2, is DGGITQSPKYLFRKEGQNVTLSCEQNLNHDAMYWYRQDPGQGLRLIYYSQIVNDFQKGDIAEGYSVSREKKESFPLTVTSAQKNPTAFYLCASSILAGGGTGELFFGEGSRLTVL.

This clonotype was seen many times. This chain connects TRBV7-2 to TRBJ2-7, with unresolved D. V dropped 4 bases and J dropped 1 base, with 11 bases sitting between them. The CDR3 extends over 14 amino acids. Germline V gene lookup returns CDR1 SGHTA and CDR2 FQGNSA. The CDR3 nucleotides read TGTGCCAGCAGCTCCTCTTCCCCTTCCTACGAGCAGTACTTC. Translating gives CASSSSSPSYEQYF.

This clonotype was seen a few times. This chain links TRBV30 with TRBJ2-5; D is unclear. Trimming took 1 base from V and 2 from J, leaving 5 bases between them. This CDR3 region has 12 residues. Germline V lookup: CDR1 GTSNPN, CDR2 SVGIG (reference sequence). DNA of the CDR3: TGTGCCTGGAGTGGACTGCAAGAGACCCAGTACTTC. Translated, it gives CAWSGLQETQYF. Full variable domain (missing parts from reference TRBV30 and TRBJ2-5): SQTIHQWPATLVQPVGSPLSLECTVEGTSNPNLYWYRQAAGRGLQLLFYSVGIGQISSEVPQNLSASRPQDRQFILSSKKLLLSDSGFYLCAWSGLQETQYFGPGTRLLVL.

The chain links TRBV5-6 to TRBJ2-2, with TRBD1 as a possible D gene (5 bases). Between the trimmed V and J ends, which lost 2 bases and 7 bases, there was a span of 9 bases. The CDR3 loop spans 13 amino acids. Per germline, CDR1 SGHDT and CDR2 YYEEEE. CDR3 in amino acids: CASSLGVIGELFF. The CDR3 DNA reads TGTGCCAGCAGCTTAGGGGTGATCGGGGAGCTGTTTTTT.

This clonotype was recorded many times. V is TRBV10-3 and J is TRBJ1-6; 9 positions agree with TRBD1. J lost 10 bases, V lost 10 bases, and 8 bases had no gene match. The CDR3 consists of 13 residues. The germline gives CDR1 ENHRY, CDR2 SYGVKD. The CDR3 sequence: CATGQGFRSPLHF. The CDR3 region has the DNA TGTGCCACCGGACAGGGGTTCCGCTCACCCCTCCACTTT.

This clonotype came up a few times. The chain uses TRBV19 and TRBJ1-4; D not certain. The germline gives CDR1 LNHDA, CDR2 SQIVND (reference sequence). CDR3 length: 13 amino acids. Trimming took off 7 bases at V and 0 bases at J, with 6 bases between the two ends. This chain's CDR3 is CASKVATNEKLFF. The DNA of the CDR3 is TGTGCCAGTAAAGTTGCAACTAATGAAAAACTGTTTTTT.

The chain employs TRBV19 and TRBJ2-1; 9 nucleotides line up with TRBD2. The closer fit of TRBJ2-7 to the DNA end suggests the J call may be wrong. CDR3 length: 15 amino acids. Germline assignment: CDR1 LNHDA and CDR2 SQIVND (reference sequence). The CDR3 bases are TGTGCCAGTGGGGAAATGGCGGGAGGGCGCAATGAGCAGTACTTC. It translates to CASGEMAGGRNEQYF.

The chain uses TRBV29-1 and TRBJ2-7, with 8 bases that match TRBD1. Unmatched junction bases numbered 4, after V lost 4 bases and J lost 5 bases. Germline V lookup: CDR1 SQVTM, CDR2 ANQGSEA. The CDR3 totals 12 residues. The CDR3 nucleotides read TGCAGCGTTGGGACAGGGATACACGAGCAGTACTTC. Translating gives CSVGTGIHEQYF.

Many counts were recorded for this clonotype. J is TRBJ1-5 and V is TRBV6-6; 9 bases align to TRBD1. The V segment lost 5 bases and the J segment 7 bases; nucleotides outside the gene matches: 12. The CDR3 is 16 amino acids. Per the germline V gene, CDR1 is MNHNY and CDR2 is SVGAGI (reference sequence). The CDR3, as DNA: TGTGCCAGCAGTCCGGCGGGGGACAGGGTAAACCAGCCCCAGCATTTT. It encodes CASSPAGDRVNQPQHF.

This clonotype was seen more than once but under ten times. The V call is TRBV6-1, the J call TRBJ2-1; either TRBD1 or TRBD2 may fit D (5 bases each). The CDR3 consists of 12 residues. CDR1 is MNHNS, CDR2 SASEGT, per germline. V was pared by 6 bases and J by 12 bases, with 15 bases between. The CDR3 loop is CASRRDPQAQFF. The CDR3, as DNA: TGTGCCAGCAGGAGGGACCCACAGGCGCAGTTCTTC.

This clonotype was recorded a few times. Here the CDR3 reads CSASSPLGNNEQFF. CDR3 nucleotide sequence: TGCAGTGCTAGTTCCCCACTAGGGAACAATGAGCAGTTCTTC. V usage is TRBV20-1 and J usage is TRBJ2-1; TRBD2 is a possible D gene (5 bases). Trimming shortened V by 3 bases and J by 5 bases, and 14 bases separated the two germline ends. This CDR3 has 14 residues. Germline CDR1 is DFQATT and CDR2 is SNEGSKA (reference sequence).

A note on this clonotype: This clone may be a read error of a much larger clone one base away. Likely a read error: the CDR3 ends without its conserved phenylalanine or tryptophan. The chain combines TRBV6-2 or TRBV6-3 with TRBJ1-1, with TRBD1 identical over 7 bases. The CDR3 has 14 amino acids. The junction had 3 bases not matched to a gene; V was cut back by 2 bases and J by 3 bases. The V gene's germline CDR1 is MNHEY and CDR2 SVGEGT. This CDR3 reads CASSYRQGDTEAFL. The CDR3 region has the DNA TGTGCCAGCAGTTACAGGCAGGGGGACACTGAAGCTTTCTTG.

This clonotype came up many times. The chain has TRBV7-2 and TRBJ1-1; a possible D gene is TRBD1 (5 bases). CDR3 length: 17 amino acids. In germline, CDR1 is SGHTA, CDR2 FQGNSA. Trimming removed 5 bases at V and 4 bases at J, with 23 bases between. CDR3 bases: TGTGCCAGCAGCCGAGGCCGGCAGGGCTGGGTAGCCACTGAAGCTTTCTTT. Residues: CASSRGRQGWVATEAFF. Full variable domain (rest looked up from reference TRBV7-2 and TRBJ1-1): GAGVSQSPSNKVTEKGKDVELRCDPISGHTALYWYRQSLGQGLEFLIYFQGNSAPDKSGLPSDRFSAERTGGSVSTLTIQRTQQEDSAVYLCASSRGRQGWVATEAFFGQGTRLTVV.

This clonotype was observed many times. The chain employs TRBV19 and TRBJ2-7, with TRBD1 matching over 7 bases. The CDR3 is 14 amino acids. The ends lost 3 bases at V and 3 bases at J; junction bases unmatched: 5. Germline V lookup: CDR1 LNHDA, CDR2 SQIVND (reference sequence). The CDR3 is CASSMGQTFYEQYF. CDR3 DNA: TGTGCCAGTAGTATGGGACAGACTTTCTACGAGCAGTACTTC.